Given below is one TCR beta chain in context. The antigen remains undetermined. These data belong to a study of cytomegalovirus exposure and HLA in healthy donors. Findings and caveats of the study: Reportedly, diagnosis of cytomegalovirus status by the classifier showed high specificity and sensitivity.

CDR1 is SGHTA, CDR2 FQGNSA, per germline. The CDR3 runs 17 residues. V shed 1 base, J shed 8 bases, and the junction held 13 bases outside the gene matches. A multiplex PCR was run with 60 Vbeta primers and 13 Jbeta primers. Profiling relied on immunoSEQ multiplex PCR, and the TCRdb table lists in-frame clones only, not all of them. The sample includes some 180,000 clones, around 80% of them seen just once. The TCR originated in a woman aged 25-40 years in good health and CMV-seropositive. The sample taken for sequencing was PBMCs. The V and J genes are TRBV7-2 and TRBJ1-2, with TRBD1 matching 10 bases. The CDR3 region has the DNA TGTGCCAGCAGCTTAGGGGCGCGCGGACAGGGGGAAGTAGGCTACACCTTC. It translates to CASSLGARGQGEVGYTF.